This is a list of T cell receptor beta chains from one sample in a study of T cell responses to AZD1222 COVID-19 vaccine. Here immunoSEQ multiplex PCR was the method, and the copy in TCRdb shows in-frame clones only, minus some. The table has about 110,000 clones, 70% to 90% seen once. The sequenced sample was peripheral blood, obtained on day 0 of AZD1222 vaccination. The source is an adult in good health. Both conserved end residues are part of each CDR3. A D gene is named only where the DNA matches it firmly. Where a row states a size, it is once, few, many or the class of an expanded clone; other rows omit it.

DNA: TGTGCCAGCAGCTTATATGGGGGCAGAACTGAAGCTTTCTTT
CDR3: CASSLYGGRTEAFF
size: .
J: TRBJ1-1
V: TRBV7-2
D: .

DNA: TGTGCCAGCACCCCCTTGTTAGCGGGGGCTAATCAGTACTTC
CDR3: CASTPLLAGANQYF
size: .
J: TRBJ2-4
V: TRBV7-2
D: TRBD2

DNA: TGTGCCAGCAGCTCCTTCCTCGGGACTACCTCTGGAAACACCATATATTTT
CDR3: CASSSFLGTTSGNTIYF
size: .
J: TRBJ1-3
V: TRBV6-2/TRBV6-3
D: .

DNA: TGCGCCAGCAGCCAAGAGAGGGGAATGAACACTGAAGCTTTCTTT
CDR3: CASSQERGMNTEAFF
size: .
J: TRBJ1-1
V: TRBV4-1
D: .

DNA: TGTGCCAGCAGTTCGGCGGACAGGACCAATGAGCAGTTCTTC
CDR3: CASSSADRTNEQFF
size: .
J: TRBJ2-1
V: TRBV27
D: TRBD1

DNA: TGTGCCAGCAGCCAACTGGCCGGCGGAAGTAACACTGAAGCTTTCTTT
CDR3: CASSQLAGGSNTEAFF
size: .
J: TRBJ1-1
V: TRBV4-2
D: .

DNA: TGTGCCAGCTCACCACGAGGGGGTCAGCCCCAGCATTTT
CDR3: CASSPRGGQPQHF
size: .
J: TRBJ1-5
V: TRBV18
D: .

DNA: TGCGCCAGCAGTGACAAGGAGTTGAGGGGAGATACGCAGTATTTT
CDR3: CASSDKELRGDTQYF
size: .
J: TRBJ2-3
V: TRBV10-1
D: .

DNA: TGTGCCAGCAGCTTGGCCGGCGGGTATGAAAAACTGTTTTTT
CDR3: CASSLAGGYEKLFF
size: once
J: TRBJ1-4
V: TRBV5-4
D: .

DNA: TGTGCCAGCAGCTCATTAGCGGGGAGCACAGATACGCAGTATTTT
CDR3: CASSSLAGSTDTQYF
size: .
J: TRBJ2-3
V: TRBV7-3
D: TRBD2

DNA: TGTGCCAGCAGCTTATCACTGACTCAGAACGAGCAGTACTTC
CDR3: CASSLSLTQNEQYF
size: few
J: TRBJ2-7
V: TRBV5-5
D: .

DNA: TGTGCCACCAGTGAAGGGGGGGACTATGGCTACACCTTC
CDR3: CATSEGGDYGYTF
size: .
J: TRBJ1-2
V: TRBV24-1
D: .

DNA: TGCAGTGCTAGTGCGGGAGGTGTCTACGAGCAGTACTTC
CDR3: CSASAGGVYEQYF
size: .
J: TRBJ2-7
V: TRBV20-1
D: TRBD2

DNA: TGTGCCAGCAGCCAAGAGCCTAGCGGGAGACCATCGTGGGAGACCCAGTACTTC
CDR3: CASSQEPSGRPSWETQYF
size: .
J: TRBJ2-5
V: TRBV3-1/TRBV3-2
D: TRBD2

DNA: TGTGCCTGGAGTGTACACTATGGCTACACCTTC
CDR3: CAWSVHYGYTF
size: .
J: TRBJ1-2
V: TRBV30
D: .

DNA: TGTGCCACCCGTAAGGGAAACGCGAACACCGGGGAGCTGTTTTTT
CDR3: CATRKGNANTGELFF
size: few
J: TRBJ2-2
V: TRBV19
D: .

DNA: TGTGCCAGCAGCTCGAACCTCAACACCATATATTTT
CDR3: CASSSNLNTIYF
size: .
J: TRBJ1-3
V: TRBV7-9
D: .

DNA: TGTGCCAGCAGCTTAGAAGTTCCCGGGGAGCTGTTTTTT
CDR3: CASSLEVPGELFF
size: .
J: TRBJ2-2
V: TRBV11-3
D: .

DNA: TGTGCCAGCAGTGTGCAGGGCAATCAGCCCCAGCATTTT
CDR3: CASSVQGNQPQHF
size: .
J: TRBJ1-5
V: TRBV28
D: .

DNA: TGTGCCAGCAGCTTAAACGGCAGGGGTAATGAAAAACTGTTTTTT
CDR3: CASSLNGRGNEKLFF
size: .
J: TRBJ1-4
V: TRBV7-9
D: .

DNA: TGTGCCAGCAGCGTAGTCGGAGACACCACTGAAGCTTTCTTT
CDR3: CASSVVGDTTEAFF
size: .
J: TRBJ1-1
V: TRBV9
D: .

DNA: TGTGCCAGCTCACCACCTGGACCAGGGGGTTTTGGAACTGAAGCTTTCTTT
CDR3: CASSPPGPGGFGTEAFF
size: .
J: TRBJ1-1
V: TRBV18
D: TRBD1

DNA: TGTGCCAGCAGTCGTGGCGGAGGCCCCCAGTACGAGCAGTACTTC
CDR3: CASSRGGGPQYEQYF
size: .
J: TRBJ2-7
V: TRBV14
D: .

DNA: TGTGCCAGCAGCTCAAATCCCGGGACAGGGAGTTGGAATGAGCAGTTCTTC
CDR3: CASSSNPGTGSWNEQFF
size: .
J: TRBJ2-1
V: TRBV11-2
D: TRBD1

DNA: TGTGCCAGTAGTCCTCTAGCGGGAAGCTACAATGAGCAGTTCTTC
CDR3: CASSPLAGSYNEQFF
size: once
J: TRBJ2-1
V: TRBV19
D: TRBD2

DNA: TGCGCCAGCAGCCAAGATCCAACGGGCCCAAGGACAGATACGCAGTATTTT
CDR3: CASSQDPTGPRTDTQYF
size: .
J: TRBJ2-3
V: TRBV4-3
D: .

DNA: TGTGCCAGCAGCAGTGGACAGGGCATGTCCGGGGAGCTGTTTTTT
CDR3: CASSSGQGMSGELFF
size: .
J: TRBJ2-2
V: TRBV13
D: TRBD1

DNA: TGTGCCACCAAGGGAATTGACGGGGACGATACTGAGCAGTTCTTC
CDR3: CATKGIDGDDTEQFF
size: .
J: TRBJ2-1
V: TRBV19
D: .

DNA: TGTGCCAGCAGCTTGGTTCTGGGCACTGAAGCTTTCTTT
CDR3: CASSLVLGTEAFF
size: .
J: TRBJ1-1
V: TRBV5-5
D: .

DNA: TGCAGTGCTAGAGGGGCCTACGAGCAGTACTTC
CDR3: CSARGAYEQYF
size: .
J: TRBJ2-7
V: TRBV20-1
D: .

DNA: TGTGCCAGCAGCCGGGACTACGAGCAGTACTTC
CDR3: CASSRDYEQYF
size: .
J: TRBJ2-7
V: TRBV11-3
D: .

DNA: TGTGCCAGCAGCCAATCTAGCGGGAGTCCTTACAATGAGCAGTTCTTC
CDR3: CASSQSSGSPYNEQFF
size: .
J: TRBJ2-1
V: TRBV3-1/TRBV3-2
D: TRBD2

DNA: TGTGCCAGCAGCTCGGGACAGGGGGGTTCACCCCTCCACTTT
CDR3: CASSSGQGGSPLHF
size: .
J: TRBJ1-6
V: TRBV7-3
D: TRBD1

DNA: TGTGCCAGCAGCCAGACTCTAGCGGGAGGACGATACAATGAGCAGTTCTTC
CDR3: CASSQTLAGGRYNEQFF
size: .
J: TRBJ2-1
V: TRBV3-1/TRBV3-2
D: TRBD2

DNA: TGTGCCACCCAGGGACAGTTGAACACTGAAGCTTTCTTT
CDR3: CATQGQLNTEAFF
size: .
J: TRBJ1-1
V: TRBV15
D: TRBD1

DNA: TGCAGCGTGGAAATGGGCAGCGGGGGTGATACGCAGTATTTT
CDR3: CSVEMGSGGDTQYF
size: .
J: TRBJ2-3
V: TRBV29-1
D: TRBD2

DNA: TGTGCCAGCAGCCACTCTAGCTCCTACAATGAGCAGTTCTTC
CDR3: CASSHSSSYNEQFF
size: .
J: TRBJ2-1
V: TRBV14
D: .

DNA: TGTGCCAGCAGCTTAAATGCAGGGATTAATTCACCCCTCCACTTT
CDR3: CASSLNAGINSPLHF
size: .
J: TRBJ1-6
V: TRBV7-3
D: .

DNA: TGCGCCAGCAGCCAAGAGCCGGCTAGCGGGAAGAATGAGCAGTTCTTC
CDR3: CASSQEPASGKNEQFF
size: .
J: TRBJ2-1
V: TRBV4-3
D: TRBD2

DNA: TGTGCCAGCATGGACTACGAGCAGTACTTC
CDR3: CASMDYEQYF
size: .
J: TRBJ2-7
V: TRBV2
D: .

DNA: TGTGCCAGCAGCACGACGGTGAACACTGAAGCTTTCTTT
CDR3: CASSTTVNTEAFF
size: .
J: TRBJ1-1
V: TRBV9
D: .